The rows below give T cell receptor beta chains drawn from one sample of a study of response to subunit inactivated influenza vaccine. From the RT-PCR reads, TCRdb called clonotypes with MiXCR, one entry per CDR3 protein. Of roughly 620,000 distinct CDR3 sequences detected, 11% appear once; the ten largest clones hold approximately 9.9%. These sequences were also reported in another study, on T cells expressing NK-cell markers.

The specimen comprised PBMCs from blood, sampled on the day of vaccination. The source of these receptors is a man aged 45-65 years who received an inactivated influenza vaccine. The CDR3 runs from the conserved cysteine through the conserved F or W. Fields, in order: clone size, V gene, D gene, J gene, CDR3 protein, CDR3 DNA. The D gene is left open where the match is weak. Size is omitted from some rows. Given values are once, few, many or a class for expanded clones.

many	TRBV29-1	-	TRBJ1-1	CSVSRLNTEAFF	TGCAGCGTTTCCCGCTTGAACACTGAAGCTTTCTTT
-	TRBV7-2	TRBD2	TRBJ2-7	CASSKKPGLAGDYEQYF	TGTGCCAGCAGCAAAAAGCCGGGACTAGCGGGGGACTACGAGCAGTACTTC
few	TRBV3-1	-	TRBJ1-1	CASSQAAHPGPQAGAFF	TGTGCCAGCAGCCAAGCGGCGCATCCGGGCCCCCAGGCGGGAGCTTTCTTT
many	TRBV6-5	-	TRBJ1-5	CASSSRDQPQHF	TGTGCCAGCAGTTCGAGGGATCAGCCCCAGCATTTT
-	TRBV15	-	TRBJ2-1	CATSRGGLGSYNEQFF	TGTGCCACCAGCAGAGGGGGGCTAGGATCCTACAATGAGCAGTTCTTC
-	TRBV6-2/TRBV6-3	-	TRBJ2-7	CASSYGGRHLSSYEQYF	TGTGCCAGCAGTTACGGTGGGCGACACTTGAGTTCCTACGAGCAGTACTTC
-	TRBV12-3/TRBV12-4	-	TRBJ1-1	CASSRPKMNTEAFF	TGTGCCAGCAGCAGACCAAAGATGAACACTGAAGCTTTCTTT
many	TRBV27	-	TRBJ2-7	CASSPSFYEQYF	TGCGCCAGCAGCCCATCCTTTTACGAGCAGTACTTC
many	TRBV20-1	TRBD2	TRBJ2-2	CSAGPAGGRTGELFF	TGCAGTGCTGGACCGGCGGGGGGGAGAACCGGGGAGCTGTTTTTT
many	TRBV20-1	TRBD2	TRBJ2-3	CSAKRETDTQYF	TGCAGTGCAAAGCGGGAAACAGATACGCAGTATTTT
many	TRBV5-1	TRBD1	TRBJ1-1	CASSSGQPNTEAFF	TGCGCCAGCAGCTCGGGACAGCCGAACACTGAAGCTTTCTTT
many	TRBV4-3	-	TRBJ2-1	CASSQVGLTYNEQFF	TGCGCCAGCAGCCAAGTGGGGCTAACCTACAATGAGCAGTTCTTC
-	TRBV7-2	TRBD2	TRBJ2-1	CASSPEGLANNEQFF	TGTGCCAGCAGCCCCGAGGGACTAGCGAACAATGAGCAGTTCTTC
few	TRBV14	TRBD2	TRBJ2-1	CASNRGGLAGQRGNEQFF	TGTGCCAGCAACCGGGGAGGACTAGCGGGTCAACGGGGCAATGAGCAGTTCTTC
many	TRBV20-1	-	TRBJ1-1	CSALRANTEAFF	TGCAGTGCCCTTAGGGCTAACACTGAAGCTTTCTTT
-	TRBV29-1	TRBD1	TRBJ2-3	CSVGGGQGADTQYF	TGCAGCGTTGGCGGGGGACAGGGGGCGGATACGCAGTATTTT
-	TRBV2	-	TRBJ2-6	CASRIRSSGANVLTF	TGTGCCAGCAGGATAAGGTCCTCTGGGGCCAACGTCCTGACTTTC
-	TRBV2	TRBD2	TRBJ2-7	CASTGTRGTYEQYF	TGTGCCAGCACCGGGACTAGGGGAACCTACGAGCAGTACTTC
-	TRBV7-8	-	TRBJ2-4	CASSSGATSFLAKNIQYF	TGTGCCAGCAGCTCGGGGGCTACTTCGTTTCTAGCCAAAAACATTCAGTACTTC
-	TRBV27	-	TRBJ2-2	CASSLFPWYSTGELFF	TGTGCCAGCAGTTTATTCCCTTGGTATAGCACGGGGGAGCTGTTTTTT
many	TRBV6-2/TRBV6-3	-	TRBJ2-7	CASRASRTSEQYF	TGTGCCAGCAGAGCCAGCCGAACCAGCGAGCAGTACTTC
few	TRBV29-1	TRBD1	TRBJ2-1	CSATGTGNNEQFF	TGCAGCGCCACCGGGACAGGGAACAATGAGCAGTTCTTC
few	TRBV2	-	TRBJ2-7	CASSERGRSVYEQYF	TGTGCCAGCAGTGAACGGGGTAGGTCAGTCTACGAGCAGTACTTC
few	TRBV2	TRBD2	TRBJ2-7	CASRSFEREPYEQYF	TGTGCCAGCAGGTCTTTTGAGCGGGAGCCCTACGAGCAGTACTTC
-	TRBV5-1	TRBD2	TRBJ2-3	CASSYSGGPSDTQYF	TGCGCCAGCAGCTATAGCGGGGGCCCTTCAGATACGCAGTATTTT
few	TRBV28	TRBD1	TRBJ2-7	CARSPGLSPGQVLHEQYF	TGTGCCAGATCCCCTGGGCTGTCCCCCGGACAGGTTCTGCACGAGCAGTACTTC
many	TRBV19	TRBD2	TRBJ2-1	CASKSGSRDEQFF	TGTGCCAGTAAGAGCGGGAGTAGGGATGAGCAGTTCTTC
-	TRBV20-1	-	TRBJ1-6	CSASFSGGNSPLHF	TGCAGTGCTAGTTTTTCGGGGGGTAATTCACCCCTCCACTTT
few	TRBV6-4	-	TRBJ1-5	CASPPQGCACNQPQHF	TGTGCCAGCCCTCCCCAGGGATGCGCTTGCAATCAGCCCCAGCATTTT
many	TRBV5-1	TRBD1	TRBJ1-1	CASSWTGSDNTEAFF	TGCGCCAGCAGCTGGACAGGGAGTGATAACACTGAAGCTTTCTTT
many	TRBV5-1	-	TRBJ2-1	CASSRHWDRGLDNEQFF	TGCGCCAGCAGCCGTCATTGGGACCGAGGCCTAGACAATGAGCAGTTCTTC
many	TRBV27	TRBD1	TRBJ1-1	CASSQNRQGGTEAFF	TGTGCCAGCAGTCAAAATCGACAGGGTGGTACTGAAGCTTTCTTT
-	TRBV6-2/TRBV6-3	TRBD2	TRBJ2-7	CASSYYLAGVGEQYF	TGTGCCAGCAGTTACTACCTAGCGGGAGTTGGCGAGCAGTACTTC
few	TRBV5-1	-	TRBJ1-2	CATTPEGGNYGYTF	TGCGCCACCACACCAGAGGGCGGCAATTATGGCTACACCTTC
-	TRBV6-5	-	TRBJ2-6	CASSLGTVVSGANVLTF	TGTGCCAGCAGTTTAGGGACCGTCGTCTCTGGGGCCAACGTCCTGACTTTC
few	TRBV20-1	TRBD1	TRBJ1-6	CSAIRDRDPYNSPLHF	TGCAGTGCTATCCGGGACAGAGATCCCTATAATTCACCCCTCCACTTT
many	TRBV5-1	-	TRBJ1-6	CASSSSENSPLHF	TGCGCCAGCAGCTCTTCGGAAAATTCACCCCTCCACTTT
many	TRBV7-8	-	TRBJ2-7	CASSSSPGQLEQYF	TGTGCCAGCAGCTCATCTCCGGGACAACTGGAGCAGTACTTC
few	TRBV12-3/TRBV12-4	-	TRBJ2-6	CASSRQVFSGANVLTF	TGTGCCAGCAGTCGACAGGTTTTCTCTGGGGCCAACGTCCTGACTTTC
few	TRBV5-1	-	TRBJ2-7	CASSLIRDGDEQYF	TGCGCCAGCAGCTTGATCCGGGACGGCGACGAGCAGTACTTC
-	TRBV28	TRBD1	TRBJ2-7	CASSPAGQGTGVQYF	TGTGCCAGCAGTCCTGCGGGACAGGGAACTGGGGTGCAGTACTTC
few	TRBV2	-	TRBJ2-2	CASSKGPRIGLFF	TGTGCCAGCAGTAAAGGACCGAGGATAGGGCTGTTTTTT
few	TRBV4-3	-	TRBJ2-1	CASSPPLGGSYNEQFF	TGCGCCAGCAGCCCCCCTCTCGGAGGCTCCTACAATGAGCAGTTCTTC
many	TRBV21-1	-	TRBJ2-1	CASTRFAYNEQFF	TGTGCCAGCACGAGGTTTGCCTACAATGAGCAGTTCTTC
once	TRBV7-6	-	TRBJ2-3	CASSLEVLRTDTQYF	TGTGCCAGCAGCTTAGAGGTACTACGTACAGATACGCAGTATTTT
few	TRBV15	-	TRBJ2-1	CATSPWIGSSDYNEQFF	TGTGCCACCAGCCCCTGGATAGGGAGTAGCGACTACAATGAGCAGTTCTTC
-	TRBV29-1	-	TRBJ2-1	CSVEGRQSLNEQFF	TGCAGCGTTGAAGGGAGACAGTCATTAAATGAGCAGTTCTTC
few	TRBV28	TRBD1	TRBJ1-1	CASKFWDRYTEAFF	TGTGCCAGCAAGTTCTGGGACAGATACACTGAAGCTTTCTTT
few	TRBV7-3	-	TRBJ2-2	CASSLGAAGELFF	TGTGCCAGCAGCTTAGGGGCGGCCGGGGAGCTGTTTTTT
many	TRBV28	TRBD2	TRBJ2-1	CASSDGPSGRDEQFF	TGTGCCAGCAGTGATGGACCTAGCGGGAGGGATGAGCAGTTCTTC
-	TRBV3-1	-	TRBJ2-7	CASSQGELSYEQYF	TGTGCCAGCAGCCAAGGGGAGCTTAGCTACGAGCAGTACTTC
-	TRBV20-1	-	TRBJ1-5	CSASLWAGLDQPQHF	TGCAGTGCATCGCTTTGGGCTGGGTTAGATCAGCCCCAGCATTTT
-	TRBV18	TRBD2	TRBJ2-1	CASSPPGLAGEGEQFF	TGTGCCAGCTCACCGCCGGGACTAGCGGGAGAGGGTGAGCAGTTCTTC
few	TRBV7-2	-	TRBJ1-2	CASSLNSGGMSYGYTF	TGTGCCAGCAGCTTAAATTCTGGGGGTATGAGCTATGGCTACACCTTC
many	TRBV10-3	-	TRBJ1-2	CAISPTGSYGYTF	TGTGCCATCAGCCCGACAGGTTCCTATGGCTACACCTTC
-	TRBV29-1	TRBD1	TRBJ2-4	CSAKDRDRGGKNIQYF	TGCAGCGCGAAAGACCGGGACAGGGGTGGCAAAAACATTCAGTACTTC